A single sample gave rise to the 10 T cell receptor beta chains below, sequenced in a study of T cells in Graves' hyperthyroidism and ophthalmopathy. Amplification yielded TCR beta CDR3 regions, with RNA transcripts as the source. The TCR CDR3 was amplified in a first-round RT-PCR using the HTBI primer set. MiXCR, run by TCRdb on the multiplex PCR reads, gives a single entry per CDR3 protein. The table shows about 350,000 distinct CDR3 sequences, with 15% to 20% occurring only once. What was sequenced was blood. These receptors were collected from a middle-aged woman with Graves' ophthalmopathy.

This clonotype showed up many times. The chain couples TRBV11-1 to TRBJ1-2, with 8 bases lining up with TRBD1. V dropped 5 bases and J dropped 3; count of bases not matched to a gene: 11. Germline V lookup: CDR1 SGHAT, CDR2 FQDESV (reference sequence). This CDR3 is built from 16 residues. The DNA of the CDR3 is TGTGCCAGCAGCGTGAGGGCAGGGGGCGAGCACTATGGCTACACCTTC. It encodes CASSVRAGGEHYGYTF.

This clonotype was seen many times. A junction end diverges from the germline sequence, so it may reflect a read error. The V gene is TRBV7-3, the J gene TRBJ2-7; 8 nucleotides match TRBD1. There are 13 residues in the CDR3. Germline CDR1 and CDR2: SGHTA and FQGTGA. In DNA form, the CDR3 reads TGTGCCAGCAGCGTAACAGGGGGCTACGAGCAGTACTTC. This encodes CASSVTGGYEQYF.

This clonotype was observed many times. This chain connects TRBV12-3 or TRBV12-4 to TRBJ1-5; D might be TRBD1 (5 bases). The CDR3 is made up of 14 amino acids. Deletions cut 4 bases from V and 10 bases from J, with 17 bases between. As DNA, the CDR3 is TGTGCCAGCAGTTCCCGTCGGTCAGGGACCCCCCAGCATTTT. It specifies CASSSRRSGTPQHF.

This clonotype was seen a few times. The V gene is TRBV28, the J gene TRBJ1-5; the D is unclear. The CDR3 is 13 amino acids. Trimming stripped 1 base from V and 6 bases from J, with 7 bases between. Germline-derived CDR1 and CDR2 are MDHEN and SYDVKM. Here the CDR3 DNA reads TGTGCCAGCAGTTTATTAGGGCCTCAGCCCCAGCATTTT. This translates into CASSLLGPQPQHF. The whole variable domain, filled in from reference TRBV28 and TRBJ1-5, reads DVKVTQSSRYLVKRTGEKVFLECVQDMDHENMFWYRQDPGLGLRLIYFSYDVKMKEKGDIPEGYSVSREKKERFSLILESASTNQTSMYLCASSLLGPQPQHFGDGTRLSIL.

This clonotype appeared many times. The chain is built from TRBV29-1 and TRBJ2-7; 7 nucleotides align to TRBD1. V dropped 7 bases and J dropped 7; count of bases not matched to a gene: 13. From germline, CDR1 is SQVTM and CDR2 ANQGSEA. This CDR3 comprises 13 residues. The CDR3 region is CSAQPTGSGEQYF. For the CDR3, the DNA is TGCAGCGCTCAACCGACAGGGTCTGGTGAGCAGTACTTC.

This clonotype was recorded at least ten times. The chain combines TRBV29-1 with TRBJ1-1; 8 bases are a match to TRBD1. Trimming at V came to 5 bases and at J to 0 bases, leaving 5 bases not matched to a gene. CDR1 is SQVTM and CDR2 is ANQGSEA in the germline V gene. This CDR3 region has 14 residues. This CDR3 reads CSVRAGGMNTEAFF. DNA of the CDR3: TGCAGCGTTAGGGCAGGGGGCATGAACACTGAAGCTTTCTTT. Based on the CDR3 plus reference TRBV29-1 and TRBJ1-1, the full variable domain is SAVISQKPSRDICQRGTSLTIQCQVDSQVTMMFWYRQQPGQSLTLIATANQGSEATYESGFVIDKFPISRPNLTFSTLTVSNMSPEDSSIYLCSVRAGGMNTEAFFGQGTRLTVV.

This clonotype was observed many times. The chain is built from TRBV29-1 and TRBJ2-7; D possibly uses TRBD1 or TRBD2 (5 bases each). V was trimmed by 4 bases and J by 2 bases, leaving 12 bases between them. CDR3 length: 13 residues. Germline-derived CDR1 and CDR2 are SQVTM and ANQGSEA. The DNA of the CDR3 is TGCAGCGTTGTAACGAGGGACCCCTACGAGCAGTACTTC. This encodes CSVVTRDPYEQYF.

Ten or more counts support this clonotype. The chain carries TRBV28 and TRBJ2-7; TRBD2 is a possible D gene (6 bases). The CDR3 runs 13 residues. The V gene's germline CDR1 is MDHEN and CDR2 SYDVKM. V was shortened by 4 bases and J by 4 bases, with 11 bases between the two germline ends. DNA for the CDR3: TGTGCCAGCAGTTCGTTCGGGGGATACGAGCAGTACTTC. This translates into CASSSFGGYEQYF.

This clonotype appeared many times. The genes are TRBV6-1 and TRBJ2-4, with D possibly being TRBD1 (5 bases). This CDR3 has 14 residues. Germline values: CDR1 MNHNS, CDR2 SASEGT. Trimming left V 2 bases short and J 4 bases short, with 9 bases between. The CDR3 region is CASSERGYKNIQYF. The CDR3 nucleotides read TGTGCCAGCAGTGAAAGGGGATATAAAAACATTCAGTACTTC.

This clonotype was seen repeatedly, ten times or more. Relative to the germline gene, one junction end is altered; a read error may explain this. The chain links TRBV19 to TRBJ2-7; D is undetermined. Germline loops: CDR1 LNHDA, CDR2 SQIVND (reference sequence). The CDR3 spans 15 residues. The CDR3 spells CASSIADRTSYKQYF. DNA for the CDR3: TGTGCCAGTAGTATAGCGGACCGAACCTCCTACAAGCAGTACTTC.